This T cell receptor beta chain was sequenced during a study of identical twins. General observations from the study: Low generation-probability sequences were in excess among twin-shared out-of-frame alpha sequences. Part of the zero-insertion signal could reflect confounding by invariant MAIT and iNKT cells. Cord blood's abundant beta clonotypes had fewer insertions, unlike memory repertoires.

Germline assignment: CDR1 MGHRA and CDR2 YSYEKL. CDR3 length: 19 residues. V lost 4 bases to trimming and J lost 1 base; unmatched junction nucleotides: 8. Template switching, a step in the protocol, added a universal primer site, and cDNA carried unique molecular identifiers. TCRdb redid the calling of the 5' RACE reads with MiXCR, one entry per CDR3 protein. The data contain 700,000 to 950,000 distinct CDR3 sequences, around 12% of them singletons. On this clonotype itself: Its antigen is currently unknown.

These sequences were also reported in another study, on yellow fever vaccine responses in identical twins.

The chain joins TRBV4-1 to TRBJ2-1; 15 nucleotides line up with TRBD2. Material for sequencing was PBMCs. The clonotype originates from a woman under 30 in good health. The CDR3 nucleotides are TGCGCCAGCAGCCCGCGGACTAGCGGGGGGGCCGGGTCCTACAATGAGCAGTTCTTC. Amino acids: CASSPRTSGGAGSYNEQFF.